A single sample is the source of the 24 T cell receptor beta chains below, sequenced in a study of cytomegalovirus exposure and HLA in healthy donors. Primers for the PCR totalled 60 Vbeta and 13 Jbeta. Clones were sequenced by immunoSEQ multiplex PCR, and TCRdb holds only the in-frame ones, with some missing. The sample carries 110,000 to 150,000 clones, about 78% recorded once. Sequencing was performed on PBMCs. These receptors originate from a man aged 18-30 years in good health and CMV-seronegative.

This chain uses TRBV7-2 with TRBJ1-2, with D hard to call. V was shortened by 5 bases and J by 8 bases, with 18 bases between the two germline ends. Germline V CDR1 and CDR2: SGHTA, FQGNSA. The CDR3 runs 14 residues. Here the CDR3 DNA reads TGTGCCAGCAGCACTCGGGAACCCGGTTTGGGCTACACCTTC. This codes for CASSTREPGLGYTF. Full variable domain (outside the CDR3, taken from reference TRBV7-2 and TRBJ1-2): GAGVSQSPSNKVTEKGKDVELRCDPISGHTALYWYRQSLGQGLEFLIYFQGNSAPDKSGLPSDRFSAERTGGSVSTLTIQRTQQEDSAVYLCASSTREPGLGYTFGSGTRLTVV.

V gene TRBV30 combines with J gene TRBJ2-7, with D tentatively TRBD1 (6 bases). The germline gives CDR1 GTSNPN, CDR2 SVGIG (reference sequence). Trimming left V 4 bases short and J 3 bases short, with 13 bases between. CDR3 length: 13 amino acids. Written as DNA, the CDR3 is TGTGCCTGGACGAACAGGGTAAACTACGAGCAGTACTTC. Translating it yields CAWTNRVNYEQYF.

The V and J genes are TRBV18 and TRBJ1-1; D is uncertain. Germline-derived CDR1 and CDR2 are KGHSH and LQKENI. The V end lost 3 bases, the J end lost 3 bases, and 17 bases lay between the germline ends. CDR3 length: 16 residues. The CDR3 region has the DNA TGTGCCAGCTCACCGCGCCAGGAGGGATGGGACACTGAAGCTTTCTTT. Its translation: CASSPRQEGWDTEAFF.

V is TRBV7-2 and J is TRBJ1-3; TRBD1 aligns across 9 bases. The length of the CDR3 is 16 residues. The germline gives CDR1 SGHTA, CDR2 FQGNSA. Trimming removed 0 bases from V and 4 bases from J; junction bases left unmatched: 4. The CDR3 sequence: CASSLAFDRGGNTIYF. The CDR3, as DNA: TGTGCCAGCAGCTTAGCGTTCGACAGGGGGGGAAACACCATATATTTT.

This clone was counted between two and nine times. Here the CDR3 DNA reads TGTGCCAGCGTTCAGGGGGCGTACACAGATACGCAGTATTTT. Its protein product is CASVQGAYTDTQYF. The chain recombines TRBV11-1 with TRBJ2-3, with TRBD1 matching over 8 bases. J gave up 2 bases and V 8 bases, and 6 bases lay outside the gene matches. CDR3 size: 14 residues. The V gene's germline CDR1 is SGHAT and CDR2 FQDESV (reference sequence).

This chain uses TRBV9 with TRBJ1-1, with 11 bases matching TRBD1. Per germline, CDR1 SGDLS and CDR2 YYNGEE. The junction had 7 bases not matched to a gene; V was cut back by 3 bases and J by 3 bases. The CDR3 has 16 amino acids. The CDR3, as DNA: TGTGCCAGCAGCGGTGGGACAGGGGGTAGGTACACTGAAGCTTTCTTT. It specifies CASSGGTGGRYTEAFF.

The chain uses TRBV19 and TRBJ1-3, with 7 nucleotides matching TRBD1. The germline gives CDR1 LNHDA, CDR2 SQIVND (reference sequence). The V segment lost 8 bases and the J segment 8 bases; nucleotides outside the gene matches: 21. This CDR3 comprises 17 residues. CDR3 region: CASQGLLAVDREHTIYF. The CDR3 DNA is TGTGCCAGTCAAGGTTTGTTAGCCGTCGACAGGGAACACACCATATATTTT.

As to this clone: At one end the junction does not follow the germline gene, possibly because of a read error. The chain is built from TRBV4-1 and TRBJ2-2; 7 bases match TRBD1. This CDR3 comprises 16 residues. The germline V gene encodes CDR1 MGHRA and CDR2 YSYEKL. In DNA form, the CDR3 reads TGCACCAGCAGCCAAGGGTACCAGGGGGACACCGGGGAGCTGTTTTTT. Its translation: CTSSQGYQGDTGELFF.

DNA of the CDR3: TGTGCCAGCAGCGATACAGGGGCTGGGGGCTACACCTTC. Translating it yields CASSDTGAGGYTF. This rearrangement joins TRBV11-2 to TRBJ1-2; 7 positions agree with TRBD1. Germline CDR1 is SGHAT and CDR2 is FQNNGV. J gave up 8 bases and V 5 bases, and 8 bases lay outside the gene matches. This CDR3 region has 13 residues.

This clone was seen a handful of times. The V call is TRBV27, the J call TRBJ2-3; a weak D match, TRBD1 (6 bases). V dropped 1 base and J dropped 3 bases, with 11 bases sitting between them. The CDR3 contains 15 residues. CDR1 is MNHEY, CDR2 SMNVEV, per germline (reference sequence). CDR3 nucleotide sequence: TGTGCCAGCAGTTTATATTTGGGACAAACAGATACGCAGTATTTT. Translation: CASSLYLGQTDTQYF.

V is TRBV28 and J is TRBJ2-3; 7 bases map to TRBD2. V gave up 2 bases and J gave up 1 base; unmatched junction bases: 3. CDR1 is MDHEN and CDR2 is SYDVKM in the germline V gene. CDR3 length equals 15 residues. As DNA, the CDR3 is TGTGCCAGCAGTTTAGTGGCGGGGGGCACAGATACGCAGTATTTT. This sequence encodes CASSLVAGGTDTQYF.

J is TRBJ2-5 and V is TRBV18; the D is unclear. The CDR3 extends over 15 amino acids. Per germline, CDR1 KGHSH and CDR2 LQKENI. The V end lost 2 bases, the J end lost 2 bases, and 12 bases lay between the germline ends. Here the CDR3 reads CASSPRRQPQETQYF. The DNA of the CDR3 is TGTGCCAGCTCACCAAGGCGGCAGCCACAAGAGACCCAGTACTTC.

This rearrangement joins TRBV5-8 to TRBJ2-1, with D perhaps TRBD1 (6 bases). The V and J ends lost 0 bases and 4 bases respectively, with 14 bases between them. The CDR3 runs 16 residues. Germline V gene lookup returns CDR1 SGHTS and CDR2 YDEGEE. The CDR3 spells CASSLAWDILYNEQFF. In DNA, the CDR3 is TGTGCCAGCAGCTTGGCGTGGGACATACTATACAATGAGCAGTTCTTC.

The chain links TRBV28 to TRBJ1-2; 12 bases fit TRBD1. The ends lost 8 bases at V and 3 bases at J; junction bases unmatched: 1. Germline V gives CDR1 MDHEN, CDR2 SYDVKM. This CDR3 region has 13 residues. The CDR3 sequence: CASGTGGDYGYTF. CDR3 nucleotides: TGTGCCAGCGGGACAGGGGGCGACTATGGCTACACCTTC.

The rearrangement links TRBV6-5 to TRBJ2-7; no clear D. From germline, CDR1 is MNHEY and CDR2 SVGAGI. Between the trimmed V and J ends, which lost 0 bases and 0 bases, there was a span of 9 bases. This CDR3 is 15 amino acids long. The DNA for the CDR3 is TGTGCCAGCAGTTACTCAGCGAGAGGCTCCTACGAGCAGTACTTC. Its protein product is CASSYSARGSYEQYF.

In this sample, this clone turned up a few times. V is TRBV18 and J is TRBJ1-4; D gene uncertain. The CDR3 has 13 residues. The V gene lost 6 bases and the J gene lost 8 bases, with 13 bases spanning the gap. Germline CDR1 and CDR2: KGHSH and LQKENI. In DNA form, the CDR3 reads TGTGCCAGCTCCCGAGAGGCACGAGAAAAACTGTTTTTT. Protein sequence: CASSREAREKLFF.

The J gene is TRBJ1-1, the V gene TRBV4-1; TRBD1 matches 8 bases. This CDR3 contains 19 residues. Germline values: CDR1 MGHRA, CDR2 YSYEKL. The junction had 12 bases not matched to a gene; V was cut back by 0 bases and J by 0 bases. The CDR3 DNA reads TGCGCCAGCAGCCAAGATTGGGTCATACAGGGGGGTGTGAACACTGAAGCTTTCTTT. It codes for CASSQDWVIQGGVNTEAFF.

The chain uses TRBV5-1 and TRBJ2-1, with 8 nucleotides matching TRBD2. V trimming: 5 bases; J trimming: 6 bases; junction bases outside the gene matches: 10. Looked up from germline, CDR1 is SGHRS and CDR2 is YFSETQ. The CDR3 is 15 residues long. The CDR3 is CASRASGRVGNEQFF. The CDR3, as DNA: TGCGCCAGCAGGGCTAGCGGGCGGGTCGGCAATGAGCAGTTCTTC.

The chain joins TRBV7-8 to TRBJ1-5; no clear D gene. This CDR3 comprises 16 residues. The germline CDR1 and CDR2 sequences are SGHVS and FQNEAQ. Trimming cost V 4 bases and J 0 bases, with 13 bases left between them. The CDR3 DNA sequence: TGTGCCAGCAGCTCACGGGAGCGAAATAGCAATCAGCCCCAGCATTTT. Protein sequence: CASSSRERNSNQPQHF.

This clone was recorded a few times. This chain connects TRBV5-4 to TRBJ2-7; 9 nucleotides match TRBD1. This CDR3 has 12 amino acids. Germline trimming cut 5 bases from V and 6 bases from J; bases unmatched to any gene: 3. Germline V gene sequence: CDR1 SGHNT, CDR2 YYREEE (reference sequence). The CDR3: CASSYRGLEQYF. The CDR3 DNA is TGTGCCAGCAGTTACAGGGGGCTCGAGCAGTACTTC.

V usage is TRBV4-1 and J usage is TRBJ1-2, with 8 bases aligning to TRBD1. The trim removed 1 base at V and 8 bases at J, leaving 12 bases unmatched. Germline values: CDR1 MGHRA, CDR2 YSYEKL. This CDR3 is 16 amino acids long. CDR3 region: CASSQGPGIDRGGYTF. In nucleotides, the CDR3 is TGCGCCAGCAGCCAAGGCCCAGGAATCGACAGGGGCGGCTACACCTTC.

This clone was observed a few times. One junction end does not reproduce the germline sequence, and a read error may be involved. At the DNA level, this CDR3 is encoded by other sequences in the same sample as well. The CDR3 loop reads CASSPRQGTYEQYF. CDR3 sequence (DNA): TGTGCCAGCTCCCCACGACAGGGAACCTACGAGCAGTACTTC. The V call is TRBV18, the J call TRBJ2-5, with 7 bases lining up with TRBD1. The J call may be incorrect, as the DNA end agrees better with TRBJ2-7. The length of the CDR3 is 14 residues. Germline V lookup: CDR1 KGHSH, CDR2 LQKENI.

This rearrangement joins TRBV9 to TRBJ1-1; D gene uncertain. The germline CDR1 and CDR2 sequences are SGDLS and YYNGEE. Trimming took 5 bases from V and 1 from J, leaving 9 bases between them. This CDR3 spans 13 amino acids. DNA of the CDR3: TGTGCCAGCAGTTACACAGCGAACACTGAAGCTTTCTTT. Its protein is CASSYTANTEAFF.

This CDR3 is CASSSHNNEQFF. Written as DNA, the CDR3 is TGTGCCAGCAGCTCTCACAACAATGAGCAGTTCTTC. This sequence joins TRBV7-8 and TRBJ2-1; the D is unclear. Germline assignment: CDR1 SGHVS and CDR2 FQNEAQ. The ends were cut back, 4 bases at V and 5 bases at J, with 6 bases in the middle. The CDR3 spans 12 residues. The whole variable domain, filled in from reference TRBV7-8 and TRBJ2-1, reads GAGVSQSPRYKVAKRGQDVALRCDPISGHVSLFWYQQALGQGPEFLTYFQNEAQLDKSGLPSDRFFAERPEGSVSTLKIQRTQQEDSAVYLCASSSHNNEQFFGPGTRLTVL.